These T cell receptor beta chains were read from a single sample in a study of T cell responses to AZD1222 COVID-19 vaccine. TCRdb keeps only in-frame clones here, not all; method: immunoSEQ multiplex PCR. The profile covers 200,000 or so clones, with 70% to 90% appearing a single time and around 5.8% taken by the ten largest. The sequences come from peripheral blood, collected on day 0 of AZD1222 vaccination. These receptors originate from an adult in good health. Each CDR3 is given with its conserved first and last residue. The D gene is left open where the match is weak. Clone size is shown for a subset of rows, as once, few, many or a class of expanded clone.

size: -
D: TRBD2
J: TRBJ2-1
V: TRBV5-1
CDR3: CASSYLAGGYNEQFF
DNA: TGCGCCAGCAGCTATCTAGCGGGGGGCTACAATGAGCAGTTCTTC

size: once
D: TRBD1
J: TRBJ2-7
V: TRBV6-5
CDR3: CASSYRDRRGYEQYF
DNA: TGTGCCAGCAGTTACCGGGACAGGAGAGGCTACGAGCAGTACTTC

size: -
D: -
J: TRBJ1-2
V: TRBV30
CDR3: CAWSVGVSYGYTF
DNA: TGTGCCTGGAGTGTTGGGGTTTCCTATGGCTACACCTTC

size: -
D: -
J: TRBJ1-4
V: TRBV9
CDR3: CASSVAPSTTNEKLFF
DNA: TGTGCCAGCAGCGTAGCGCCAAGCACAACTAATGAAAAACTGTTTTTT

size: -
D: -
J: TRBJ1-2
V: TRBV6-6
CDR3: CASSYGERNGYTF
DNA: TGTGCCAGCAGTTACGGGGAGCGAAATGGCTACACCTTC

size: -
D: -
J: TRBJ2-7
V: TRBV2
CDR3: CASSSPAAYEQYF
DNA: TGTGCCAGCAGCTCCCCGGCAGCCTACGAGCAGTACTTC

size: once
D: -
J: TRBJ2-7
V: TRBV27
CDR3: CASSFFSANPYEQYF
DNA: TGTGCCAGCAGTTTTTTTTCGGCAAATCCCTACGAGCAGTACTTC

size: -
D: TRBD1
J: TRBJ1-2
V: TRBV6-5
CDR3: CASSYMDRGNYGYTF
DNA: TGTGCCAGCAGTTACATGGACAGGGGTAACTATGGCTACACCTTC

size: many
D: -
J: TRBJ2-7
V: TRBV4-2
CDR3: CASSQESTASYEQYF
DNA: TGTGCCAGCAGCCAAGAATCGACAGCTTCCTACGAGCAGTACTTC

size: few
D: -
J: TRBJ2-2
V: TRBV5-1
CDR3: CASSLSRQTGELFF
DNA: TGCGCCAGCAGCTTGTCGCGACAGACCGGGGAGCTGTTTTTT

size: -
D: -
J: TRBJ1-2
V: TRBV29-1
CDR3: CSVDKGDYGYTF
DNA: TGCAGCGTGGATAAGGGGGATTATGGCTACACCTTC

size: -
D: -
J: TRBJ2-6
V: TRBV28
CDR3: CASSLHSSRSPTGANVLTF
DNA: TGTGCCAGCAGTCTACATAGTAGTCGCAGTCCGACTGGGGCCAACGTCCTGACTTTC

size: -
D: -
J: TRBJ1-1
V: TRBV6-6
CDR3: CASSLLNTEAFF
DNA: TGTGCCAGCAGTCTATTGAACACTGAAGCTTTCTTT

size: -
D: -
J: TRBJ2-4
V: TRBV11-2
CDR3: CASSSLEGGIQYF
DNA: TGTGCCAGCAGCTCATTAGAGGGAGGCATTCAGTACTTC

size: -
D: TRBD1
J: TRBJ1-6
V: TRBV6-5
CDR3: CASSYQGQGLSSPLHF
DNA: TGTGCCAGCAGTTACCAAGGACAGGGACTAAGCTCACCCCTCCACTTT

size: -
D: -
J: TRBJ1-2
V: TRBV10-3
CDR3: CAIRKGENYGYTF
DNA: TGTGCCATCAGAAAAGGGGAAAACTATGGCTACACCTTC

size: -
D: -
J: TRBJ2-6
V: TRBV5-1
CDR3: CASSSQGLAGANVLTF
DNA: TGCGCCAGCAGCTCTCAGGGACTCGCTGGGGCCAACGTCCTGACTTTC

size: -
D: -
J: TRBJ2-2
V: TRBV2
CDR3: CASSRNPGAGELFF
DNA: TGTGCCAGCAGCCGCAACCCCGGGGCCGGGGAGCTGTTTTTT

size: -
D: -
J: TRBJ2-5
V: TRBV15
CDR3: CATSRDIGLETQYF
DNA: TGTGCCACCAGCAGAGATATAGGGCTTGAGACCCAGTACTTC